Listed here is a single TCR beta chain. At one boundary the junction diverges from the germline segment, which might be a read error. The sample originates from a study of T cells and Merkel cell carcinoma outcomes. Germline lookup yields CDR1 SGHKS and CDR2 YYEKEE (reference sequence). This CDR3 has 19 residues. The repertoire was sequenced with immunoSEQ multiplex PCR; TCRdb's copy has only in-frame clones and lacks some. The data hold over 2,500 clones, with around 95% observed a single time. The V call is TRBV5-5, the J call TRBJ2-6, with D unclear. The origin of this receptor is a human donor with Merkel cell carcinoma. Sample: tumor tissue from Merkel cell carcinoma. CDR3 nucleotides: TGTGCCAGCAGCTTGGGAGTGGTCGGGCTCGGTTTTGGGACCAACGTCCTGACTTTC. This encodes CASSLGVVGLGFGTNVLTF.